This T cell receptor (beta chain) was identified in a study of blood T cell repertoires in COVID-19. The CDR3 is made up of 15 amino acids. The trim removed 4 bases at V and 2 bases at J, leaving 4 bases unmatched. The germline CDR1 and CDR2 sequences are MGHRA and YSYEKL. Measured with immunoSEQ multiplex PCR; TCRdb has only the in-frame clones, and not every one. Among roughly 67,000 clones listed, 65% to 90% were seen once. The sample consisted of peripheral blood. This chain connects TRBV4-1 to TRBJ2-1; 8 nucleotides align to TRBD1. The receptor was isolated from a man aged 50 to 59 with acute or convalescent COVID-19. Written as DNA, the CDR3 is TGCGCCAGCAGCCCCACGGACAGGGCCTACAATGAGCAGTTCTTC. Translation gives CASSPTDRAYNEQFF.